This T cell receptor beta chain was documented in a study of cytomegalovirus exposure and HLA in healthy donors. Study-level points and caveats: The study carried out a later analysis of TCR beta sequences. It associated approximately 16,000 of them with specific HLA alleles at a false discovery rate of 0.05. Per a prior analysis, the majority of TCR beta V segments were productive roughly 90% or roughly 30% of the time. Later examination showed HLA-associated TCR beta chains had greater clonal expansion than equally common others.

This PCR relied on a set of 60 Vbeta primers and 13 Jbeta primers. TCRdb keeps only in-frame clones here, not all; method: immunoSEQ multiplex PCR. Of roughly 130,000 clones listed, 75% to 85% are singletons. Regarding this clone: Its cognate antigen is unknown.

This CDR3 comprises 13 residues. Germline-derived CDR1 and CDR2 are GTSNPN and SVGIG (reference sequence). The ends were cut back, 1 base at V and 5 bases at J, with 6 bases in the middle. The TCR sequence derives from a man aged 35 to 55 in good health and CMV-seronegative. The material sequenced was PBMCs. The genes are TRBV30 and TRBJ1-6, with D possibly TRBD1 on 6 matching bases. CDR3 coding DNA: TGTGCCTGGAGTGCAGGGGATAATTCACCCCTCCACTTT. Translation gives CAWSAGDNSPLHF. Full variable domain (rest looked up from reference TRBV30 and TRBJ1-6): SQTIHQWPATLVQPVGSPLSLECTVEGTSNPNLYWYRQAAGRGLQLLFYSVGIGQISSEVPQNLSASRPQDRQFILSSKKLLLSDSGFYLCAWSAGDNSPLHFGNGTRLTVT.